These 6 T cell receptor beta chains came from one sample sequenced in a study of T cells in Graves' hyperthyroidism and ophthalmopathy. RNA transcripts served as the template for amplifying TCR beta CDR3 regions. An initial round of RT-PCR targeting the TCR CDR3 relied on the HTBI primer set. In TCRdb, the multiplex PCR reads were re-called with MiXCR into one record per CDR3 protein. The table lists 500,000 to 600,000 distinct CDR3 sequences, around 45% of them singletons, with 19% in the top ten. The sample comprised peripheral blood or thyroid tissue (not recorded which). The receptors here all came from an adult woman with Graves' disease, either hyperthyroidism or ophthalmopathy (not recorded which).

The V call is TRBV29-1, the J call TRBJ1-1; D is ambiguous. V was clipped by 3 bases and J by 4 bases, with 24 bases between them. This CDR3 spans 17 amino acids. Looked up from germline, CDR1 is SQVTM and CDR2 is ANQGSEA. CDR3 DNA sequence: TGCAGCGTTGAGGCCCAAAGGGTGGGTGGTTTGGGCACTGAAGCTTTCTTT. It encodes CSVEAQRVGGLGTEAFF.

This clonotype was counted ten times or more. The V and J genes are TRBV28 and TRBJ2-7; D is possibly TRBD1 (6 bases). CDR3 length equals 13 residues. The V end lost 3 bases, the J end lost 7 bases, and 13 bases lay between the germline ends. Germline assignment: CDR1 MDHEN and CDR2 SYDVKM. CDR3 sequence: CASSFDRPGEQYF. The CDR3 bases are TGTGCCAGCAGTTTTGACAGGCCGGGTGAGCAGTACTTC.

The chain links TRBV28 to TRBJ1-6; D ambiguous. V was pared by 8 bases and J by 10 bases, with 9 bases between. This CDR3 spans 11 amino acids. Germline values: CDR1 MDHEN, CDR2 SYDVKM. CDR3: CASLGGSPLHF. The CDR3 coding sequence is TGTGCCAGCTTAGGCGGCTCACCCCTCCACTTT.

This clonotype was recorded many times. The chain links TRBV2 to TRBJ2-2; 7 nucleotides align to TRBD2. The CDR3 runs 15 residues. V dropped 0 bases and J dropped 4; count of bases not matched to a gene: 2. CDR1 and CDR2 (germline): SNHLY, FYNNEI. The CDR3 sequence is CASSEAGGVTGELFF. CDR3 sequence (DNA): TGTGCCAGCAGTGAAGCGGGAGGGGTCACCGGGGAGCTGTTTTTT.

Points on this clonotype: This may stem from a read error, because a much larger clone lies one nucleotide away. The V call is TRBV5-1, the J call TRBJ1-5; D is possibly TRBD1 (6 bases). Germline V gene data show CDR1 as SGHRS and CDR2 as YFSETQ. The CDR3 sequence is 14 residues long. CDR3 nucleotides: TGCGCCACCAGCCCGGGGGCAGGGAATAGGCCCCAGCATTTT. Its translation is CATSPGAGNRPQHF.

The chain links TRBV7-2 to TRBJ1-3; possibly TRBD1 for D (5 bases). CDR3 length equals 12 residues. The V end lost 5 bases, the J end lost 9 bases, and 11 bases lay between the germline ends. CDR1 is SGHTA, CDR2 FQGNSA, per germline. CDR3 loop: CASSTRDSTIYF. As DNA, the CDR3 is TGTGCCAGCAGCACCCGGGACTCCACCATATATTTT.